This T cell receptor (beta chain) was sequenced for a study of blood T cell repertoires in COVID-19. Study-wide context: In each case, the material was cDNA or gDNA derived from T cells, B-cell-depleted T cells, or PBMCs.

Method: immunoSEQ multiplex PCR; TCRdb's copy keeps in-frame clones and lacks some. The sample carries some 510,000 clones, roughly 90% recorded once. The study drew participants aged about 18 to 95 years from roughly 25 US areas. CDR1 SGHDN and CDR2 FVKESK come from the germline V gene. V lost 6 bases, J lost 1 base, and 18 bases lay in between. The CDR3 runs 16 residues. This clonotype was obtained from a middle-aged woman who had recovered from COVID-19. This rearrangement joins TRBV14 to TRBJ2-5, with D tentatively TRBD1 (5 bases). Specimen: PBMCs or T cells enriched from blood (not recorded which). CDR3 region: CASSPGRLDRQETQYF. For the CDR3, the DNA is TGTGCCAGCAGTCCAGGGCGCCTAGACCGCCAAGAGACCCAGTACTTC.